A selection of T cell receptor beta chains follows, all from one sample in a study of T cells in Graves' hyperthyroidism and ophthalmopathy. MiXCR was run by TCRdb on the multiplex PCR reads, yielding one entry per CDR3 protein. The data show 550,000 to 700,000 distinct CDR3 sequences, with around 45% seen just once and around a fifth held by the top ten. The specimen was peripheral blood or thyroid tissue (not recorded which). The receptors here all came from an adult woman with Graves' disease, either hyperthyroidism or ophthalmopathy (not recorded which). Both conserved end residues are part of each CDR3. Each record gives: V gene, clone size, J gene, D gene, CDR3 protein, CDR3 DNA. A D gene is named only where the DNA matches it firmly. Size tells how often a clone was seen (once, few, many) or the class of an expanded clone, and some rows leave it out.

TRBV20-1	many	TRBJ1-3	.	CSARGGNTIYF	TGCAGTGCTAGGGGTGGAAACACCATATATTTT
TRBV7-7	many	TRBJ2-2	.	CASSLGGYTGELFF	TGTGCTAGCAGCCTAGGAGGTTACACCGGGGAGCTGTTTTTT
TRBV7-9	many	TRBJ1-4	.	CASTETGREKLFF	TGTGCCAGCACCGAAACGGGGAGGGAAAAACTGTTTTTT
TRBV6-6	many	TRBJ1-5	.	CATEINQGRSNQPQHF	TGTGCCACAGAAATAAATCAGGGAAGGAGCAATCAGCCCCAGCATTTT
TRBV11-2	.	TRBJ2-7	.	CASSPTRGYEQYF	TGTGCCAGCAGCCCAACCAGGGGCTACGAGCAGTACTTC
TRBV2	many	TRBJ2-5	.	CASSTGSPETQYF	TGTGCCAGCAGTACCGGAAGCCCGGAGACCCAGTACTTC
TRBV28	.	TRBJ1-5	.	CASKAIINQPQHF	TGTGCCAGCAAGGCCATCATCAATCAGCCCCAGCATTTT
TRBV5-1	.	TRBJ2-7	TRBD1	CASSDGTGVSYEQYF	TGCGCCAGCAGCGACGGGACAGGGGTTTCCTACGAGCAGTACTTC
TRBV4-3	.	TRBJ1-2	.	CASSLDGLGGSRYGYTF	TGCGCCAGCAGCTTAGACGGTCTAGGGGGGTCGCGGTATGGCTACACCTTC
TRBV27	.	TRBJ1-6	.	CASSLLGGSYNSPLHF	TGTGCCAGCAGTTTACTAGGGGGCTCCTATAATTCACCCCTCCACTTT
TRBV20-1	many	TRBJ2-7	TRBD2	CSAITLAGFYEQYF	TGCAGTGCTATCACTCTAGCGGGGTTTTACGAGCAGTACTTC
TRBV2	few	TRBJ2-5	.	CASRTDGERQETQYF	TGTGCCAGCAGGACGGACGGGGAGAGACAAGAGACCCAGTACTTC
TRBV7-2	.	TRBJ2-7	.	CASSSQGGTIYEQYF	TGTGCCAGCAGCTCCCAGGGTGGGACCATCTACGAGCAGTACTTC
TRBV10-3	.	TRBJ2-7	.	CAAKSNPYEQYF	TGTGCCGCCAAGTCCAATCCCTACGAGCAGTACTTC
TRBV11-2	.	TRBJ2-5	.	CASSQDTAQETQYF	TGCGCCAGCAGCCAAGATACAGCTCAAGAGACCCAGTACTTC
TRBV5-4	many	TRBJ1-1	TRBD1	CASSGPGQPKAFF	TGTGCCAGCAGCGGTCCGGGACAGCCTAAAGCTTTCTTT
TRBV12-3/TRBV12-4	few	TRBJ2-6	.	CASSWANVLTF	TGTGCCAGCAGTTGGGCCAACGTCCTGACTTTC
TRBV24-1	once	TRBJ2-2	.	CATSGAAGELFF	TGTGCCACCAGTGGGGCCGCCGGGGAGCTGTTTTTT
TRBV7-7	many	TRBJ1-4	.	CASSWTARNEKLFF	TGTGCTAGCAGTTGGACAGCGAGAAACGAAAAACTGTTTTTT
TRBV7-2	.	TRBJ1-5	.	CASKKGEDGDQPQHF	TGTGCCAGCAAGAAGGGCGAGGACGGGGATCAGCCCCAGCATTTT
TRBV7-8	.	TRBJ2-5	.	CASSLQTQETQYF	TGTGCCAGCAGCTTACAGACCCAAGAGACCCAGTACTTC
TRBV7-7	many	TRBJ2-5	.	CASSLVGAGETQYF	TGTGCTAGCAGCTTAGTGGGGGCCGGGGAGACCCAGTACTTC
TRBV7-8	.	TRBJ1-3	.	CASSPHRF	TGTGCCAGCAGCCCCCACCGTTTT
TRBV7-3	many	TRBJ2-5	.	CASSLDGLASPETQYF	TGTGCCAGCAGCTTAGACGGCCTAGCGTCGCCAGAGACCCAGTACTTC
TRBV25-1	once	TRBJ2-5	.	CASSEWRGLGQETQYF	TGTGCCAGCAGTGAATGGAGAGGATTGGGGCAAGAGACCCAGTACTTC
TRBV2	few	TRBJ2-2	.	CASSVERNTGELFF	TGTGCCAGCAGTGTGGAGAGGAACACTGGGGAGCTGTTTTTT
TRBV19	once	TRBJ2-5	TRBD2	CASSAETSGKETQYF	TGTGCCAGTAGTGCCGAGACTAGCGGGAAAGAGACCCAGTACTTC
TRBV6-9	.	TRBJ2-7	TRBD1	CASPQGRNEQYF	TGTGCCAGCCCACAGGGGCGGAACGAGCAGTACTTC
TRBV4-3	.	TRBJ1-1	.	CASSQARRGRGNTEAFF	TGCGCCAGCAGCCAAGCCAGGCGGGGCAGGGGGAACACTGAAGCTTTCTTT
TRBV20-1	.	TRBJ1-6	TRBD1	CSAKPTGGTRSPLHF	TGCAGTGCTAAACCGACAGGGGGCACAAGATCACCCCTCCACTTT
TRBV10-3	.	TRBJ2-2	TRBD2	CAIRKTSGVAGELFF	TGTGCCATCAGGAAGACTAGCGGAGTTGCCGGGGAGCTGTTTTTT
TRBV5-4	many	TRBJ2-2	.	CASSLDLAFTGELFF	TGTGCCAGCAGCTTGGATCTAGCGTTCACCGGGGAGCTGTTTTTT
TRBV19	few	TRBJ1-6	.	CASNNREYLTLHF	TGTGCCAGTAACAACAGGGAATACCTCACCCTCCACTTT
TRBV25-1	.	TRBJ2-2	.	CASSPLDPNTGELFF	TGTGCCAGCAGCCCGCTCGACCCGAACACCGGGGAGCTGTTTTTT
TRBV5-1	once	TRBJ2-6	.	CASSYDDRSSSGANVLTF	TGCGCCAGCAGCTATGATGACAGATCCAGCTCTGGGGCCAACGTCCTGACTTTC
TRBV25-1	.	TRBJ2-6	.	CASSARSLAGYSGANVLTF	TGTGCCAGCAGTGCTAGATCTCTGGCAGGGTATAGTGGGGCCAACGTCCTGACTTTC
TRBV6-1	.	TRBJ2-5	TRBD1	CASTTGGLETQYF	TGTGCCAGCACGACAGGGGGCTTGGAGACCCAGTACTTC
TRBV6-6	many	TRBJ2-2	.	CASSYRRADTGELFF	TGTGCCAGCAGTTACCGGAGGGCGGACACCGGGGAGCTGTTTTTT
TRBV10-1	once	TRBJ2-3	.	CASSDWGDGDTQYF	TGCGCCAGCAGTGATTGGGGGGACGGGGATACGCAGTATTTT
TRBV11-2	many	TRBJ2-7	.	CASSLEPTGFYEQYF	TGTGCCAGCAGCTTAGAGCCCACGGGGTTCTACGAGCAGTACTTC